The 22 T cell receptor beta chains below all came from one sample that was sequenced in a study of T cells expressing NK-cell markers. TCRdb reprocessed the 5' RACE reads; each CDR3 protein has one entry and no DNA is given. The specimen's table records roughly 420,000 distinct CDR3 sequences. The sequenced sample consisted of blood T cells: a sorted CD56 or NKG2C T cell subset, CD4+ or CD8+ T cells, or bulk PBMC T cells (not recorded which). The receptor source for this set is a woman aged 18-70 years in good health.

This chain links TRBV5-5 with TRBJ1-1; TCRdb returns TRBD1, unconfirmable since there is no DNA. Germline CDR1 and CDR2: SGHKS and YYEKEE (reference sequence). CDR3 length: 13 amino acids. This CDR3 is CASSTGGTTEAFF.

V usage is TRBV12-3 or TRBV12-4 and J usage is TRBJ1-2; checking the TCRdb D call of TRBD1 is not possible without DNA. The CDR3 is made up of 15 amino acids. The CDR3 is CASSLWGAYNYGYTF.

This chain links TRBV24-1 with TRBJ2-1; TCRdb lists TRBD2, though no DNA is available to test this call. This CDR3 is 16 amino acids long. Germline V gene sequence: CDR1 KGHDR, CDR2 SFDVKD. The CDR3 is CATSGGELAGLNEQFF.

The J gene is TRBJ1-4, the V gene TRBV12-3 or TRBV12-4; TCRdb outputs TRBD1, but without DNA this stays unchecked. This CDR3 region has 13 residues. The CDR3: CASSFRQNEKLFF.

The chain carries TRBV29-1 and TRBJ1-2; with no DNA, the TCRdb D assignment of TRBD1 cannot be verified. CDR1 and CDR2 from the germline V gene are SQVTM and ANQGSEA. This CDR3 comprises 12 residues. The CDR3 protein is CSAVTDLYGYTF.

The rearrangement links TRBV5-1 to TRBJ1-6; without DNA, the TCRdb call of TRBD1 cannot be checked. The length of the CDR3 is 18 residues. Per the germline V gene, CDR1 is SGHRS and CDR2 is YFSETQ. CDR3 in amino acids: CASSLSSLGTGFNSPLHF.

The rearrangement uses TRBV29-1 and TRBJ2-7; TCRdb lists TRBD1, though no DNA is available to test this call. The CDR3 runs 13 residues. Germline loops: CDR1 SQVTM, CDR2 ANQGSEA. CDR3 protein: CSVQGQTLYEQYF.

The V gene is TRBV20-1, the J gene TRBJ2-3; without DNA, the TCRdb call of TRBD1 cannot be checked. The CDR3 loop spans 14 amino acids. Germline CDR1 is DFQATT and CDR2 is SNEGSKA (reference sequence). The chain's CDR3 is CSARLRGRGDTQYF.

This chain links TRBV2 with TRBJ2-5; TCRdb picks TRBD2, but there is no DNA to check that call. This CDR3 region has 14 residues. Germline values: CDR1 SNHLY, CDR2 FYNNEI. This chain's CDR3 is CASLARGSGGTQYF. Supplemented by reference TRBV2 and TRBJ2-5, the full variable domain reads EPEVTQTPSHQVTQMGQEVILRCVPISNHLYFYWYRQILGQKVEFLVSFYNNEISEKSEIFDDQFSVERPDGSNFTLKIRSTKLEDSAMYFCASLARGSGGTQYFGPGTRLLVL.

The V call is TRBV7-9, the J call TRBJ2-7. This CDR3 region has 12 residues. CDR1 is SEHNR and CDR2 is FQNEAQ in the germline V gene (reference sequence). Here the CDR3 reads CASSLVEYEQYF. Using reference TRBV7-9 and TRBJ2-7 for the parts outside the CDR3, the full variable domain is DTGVSQNPRHKITKRGQNVTFRCDPISEHNRLYWYRQTLGQGPEFLTYFQNEAQLEKSRLLSDRFSAERPKGSFSTLEIQRTEQGDSAMYLCASSLVEYEQYFGPGTRLTVT.

This sequence joins TRBV12-3 or TRBV12-4 and TRBJ1-1; TCRdb outputs TRBD1, but without DNA this stays unchecked. The CDR3 has 15 amino acids. This CDR3 reads CASGGRWGPLTEAFF.

The chain carries TRBV12-3 or TRBV12-4 and TRBJ2-1. The CDR3 runs 14 residues. This CDR3 is CASSRALKRDEQFF.

The chain has TRBV12-3 or TRBV12-4 and TRBJ2-7; TCRdb returns TRBD1, unconfirmable since there is no DNA. The CDR3 contains 13 residues. The CDR3 sequence: CASRLGQSYEQYF.

This chain joins TRBV6-1 and TRBJ1-5; TCRdb returns TRBD1, unconfirmable since there is no DNA. Germline CDR1 is MNHNS and CDR2 is SASEGT. This CDR3 has 15 amino acids. CDR3 protein: CASSPGQGVNQPQHF.

This chain uses TRBV5-1 with TRBJ1-1. The CDR3 is made up of 15 amino acids. CDR1 and CDR2 (germline): SGHRS, YFSETQ. This CDR3 reads CASSLVVGPNTEAFF.

The V gene is TRBV7-9, the J gene TRBJ2-1; TCRdb selects TRBD2, and the lack of DNA leaves this call unchecked. Germline V CDR1 and CDR2: SEHNR, FQNEAQ (reference sequence). This CDR3 comprises 17 residues. CDR3 residues: CASSSGLAGASNAEQFF.

The rearrangement links TRBV11-1 to TRBJ1-1; the D call of TRBD1 rests on TCRdb alone, since no DNA is present to check it. The CDR3 totals 19 residues. CDR1 is SGHAT, CDR2 FQDESV, per germline (reference sequence). This CDR3 is CASSLARRGGLLVNTEAFF.

The chain joins TRBV20-1 to TRBJ2-5; TCRdb's D call of TRBD1 is untestable without DNA. Germline lookup yields CDR1 DFQATT and CDR2 SNEGSKA (reference sequence). This CDR3 has 13 residues. This CDR3 is CSTQRAKGETQYF.

The chain uses TRBV20-1 and TRBJ2-1; TCRdb's D gene call, TRBD2, goes unchecked for lack of DNA. The germline gives CDR1 DFQATT, CDR2 SNEGSKA (reference sequence). The CDR3 spans 18 residues. This CDR3 is CSARVFQSSGRYYNEQFF.

This chain uses TRBV6-5 with TRBJ1-2. The germline CDR1 and CDR2 sequences are MNHEY and SVGAGI. The CDR3 has 14 amino acids. The CDR3 sequence: CASSSGGTAYGYTF.

The chain joins TRBV5-6 to TRBJ2-6. The CDR3 is 18 residues long. Looked up from germline, CDR1 is SGHDT and CDR2 is YYEEEE. CDR3 sequence reads: CASSLVRLTSSGANVLTF.

This chain uses TRBV20-1 with TRBJ2-4; the D gene TCRdb calls, TRBD1, cannot be checked with no DNA. Germline V CDR1 and CDR2: DFQATT, SNEGSKA (reference sequence). The CDR3 has 13 amino acids. The CDR3 sequence is CSEGQIAKNIQYF.